These 26 T cell receptor beta chains originate from one sample sequenced in a study of type 1 regulatory T cells (dated by TCRdb to the early 2020s). Sequenced on an Illumina MiSeq. TCRdb handled the public reads itself, with Q25 trimming in fastp and clone calling in MiXCR, and kept productive beta chains. CDR3 protein duplicates are merged, each entry listing the most common genes and DNA. This sample holds about 62,000 distinct CDR3 sequences; approximately 60% were observed only once. Jointly, the top ten make up over 1.5% of the sample. Antigen specificity for these receptors is unknown. Material for sequencing was cultured non-Tr1 T cells, either the whole culture or a sorted T cell fraction (not recorded which). According to the study, the label for this sample's cell subset or site signals: non-Tr1 population from the T-allo10 product. The receptors shown here come from a human donor in good health.

In its sample, this clonotype is medium-sized. V gene TRBV7-2 combines with J gene TRBJ2-2; 7 positions match TRBD2. The CDR3 has 15 amino acids. CDR1 and CDR2 from the germline V gene are SGHTA and FQGNSA. The J segment lost 4 bases and the V segment lost 5 bases, leaving 7 bases of the junction unmatched. In nucleotides, the CDR3 is TGTGCCAGCAGCGCCAACTCGGGGGGCACCGGGGAGCTGTTTTTT. Its protein is CASSANSGGTGELFF.

This clonotype was found a few times. The chain has TRBV7-2 and TRBJ2-7, with TRBD2 identical over 8 bases. Germline V gives CDR1 SGHTA, CDR2 FQGNSA. The ends lost 5 bases at V and 4 bases at J; junction bases unmatched: 10. The CDR3 length is 15 residues. CDR3 sequence reads: CASSPQGTSIYEQYF. CDR3 DNA sequence: TGTGCCAGCAGCCCGCAGGGGACTAGTATTTACGAGCAGTACTTC.

The chain combines TRBV7-2 with TRBJ2-3; TRBD2 matches at 10 bases. CDR3 length: 15 residues. The germline gives CDR1 SGHTA, CDR2 FQGNSA. V shed 5 bases and J 4 bases; nucleotides not matched to a gene: 6. The CDR3 loop is CASSLQAGGADTQYF. CDR3 DNA sequence: TGTGCCAGCAGCCTCCAAGCGGGAGGGGCAGATACGCAGTATTTT.

This chain joins TRBV5-5 and TRBJ2-3; the D gene is possibly TRBD1 (6 bases). V lost 1 base, J lost 0 bases, and 6 bases lay in between. The germline V gene has CDR1 SGHKS and CDR2 YYEKEE (reference sequence). This CDR3 has 14 residues. CDR3 bases: TGTGCCAGCAGCTTGACAGGGAGCACAGATACGCAGTATTTT. It specifies CASSLTGSTDTQYF.

V and J are TRBV12-3 or TRBV12-4 and TRBJ2-1, with 10 bases matching TRBD2. The CDR3 totals 16 residues. The V gene end was trimmed by 4 bases and the J gene end by 7 bases; junction bases not matched to a gene: 10. The CDR3, as DNA: TGTGCCAGCAGTTCCTCTGGGACTAGCGTGAAGAATGAGCAGTTCTTC. Its translation is CASSSSGTSVKNEQFF.

This chain connects TRBV2 to TRBJ1-6, with 7 nucleotides matching TRBD1. The CDR3 is 15 residues long. Germline CDR1 reads SNHLY; CDR2 reads FYNNEI. V lost 4 bases, J lost 7 bases, and 7 bases stayed unmatched. The CDR3 here is CASSVGTAGNSPLHF. CDR3 bases: TGTGCCAGCAGTGTTGGGACAGCCGGCAATTCACCCCTCCACTTT.

This clonotype was recorded once. The CDR3 loop is CAAGYGELFF. In DNA form, the CDR3 reads TGTGCGGCCGGATACGGGGAGCTGTTTTTT. The chain has TRBV27 and TRBJ2-2; D gene uncertain. The CDR3 covers 10 residues. Germline CDR1 is MNHEY and CDR2 is SMNVEV (reference sequence).

The count of this clonotype is one. The J gene is TRBJ2-7, the V gene TRBV12-3 or TRBV12-4; no clear D gene. V lost 11 bases and J 0 bases, leaving 17 bases between the germline ends. The CDR3 consists of 14 residues. The CDR3 loop is CAQPPPKHSYEQYF. CDR3 in DNA: TGTGCCCAACCCCCTCCTAAACACTCCTACGAGCAGTACTTC.

This chain uses TRBV7-9 with TRBJ2-7; unclear D gene. The CDR3 spans 15 residues. The V gene's germline CDR1 is SEHNR and CDR2 FQNEAQ (reference sequence). Between the trimmed V and J ends, which lost 5 bases and 1 base, there was a span of 15 bases. The DNA for the CDR3 is TGTGCCAGCAGCCCCGAGCAGGCCAGATCCTACGAGCAGTACTTC. Translated, it gives CASSPEQARSYEQYF.

The V call is TRBV9, the J call TRBJ1-4, with D maybe TRBD1 (6 bases). The CDR3 extends over 15 amino acids. CDR1 and CDR2 (germline): SGDLS, YYNGEE. With 1 base removed from V and 5 bases from J, the gap between germline ends came to 12 bases. CDR3: CASSVTLGGNEKLFF. CDR3 sequence (DNA): TGTGCCAGCAGCGTAACCCTAGGGGGAAATGAAAAACTGTTTTTT.

V and J are TRBV4-3 and TRBJ2-3, with D perhaps being TRBD1 or TRBD2 (5 bases each). Germline CDR1 and CDR2: LGHNA and YSLEER. This CDR3 is built from 15 residues. Trimming took off 1 base at V and 3 bases at J, with 11 bases between the two ends. CDR3 amino acids: CASSQGGVGTDTQYF. The CDR3 nucleotides are TGCGCCAGCAGCCAAGGAGGGGTCGGTACAGATACGCAGTATTTT.

DNA for the CDR3: TGCGCCAGCAGCCGCAACCCCGGACTAGCGGGAGATAAGTATGAGCAGTTCTTC. Translated, it gives CASSRNPGLAGDKYEQFF. The chain recombines TRBV4-3 with TRBJ2-1; 13 nucleotides line up with TRBD2. The CDR3 totals 18 residues. CDR1 is LGHNA and CDR2 is YSLEER in the germline V gene. J was trimmed by 8 bases and V by 4 bases; bases with no gene match: 14.

The rearrangement joins TRBV7-2 to TRBJ2-5, with 8 nucleotides matching TRBD1. Germline loops: CDR1 SGHTA, CDR2 FQGNSA. This CDR3 contains 15 residues. The J segment lost 5 bases and the V segment lost 7 bases, leaving 12 bases of the junction unmatched. In DNA form, the CDR3 reads TGTGCCAGCACCGCGGGCAGGGGGCAGGAGGAGACCCAGTACTTC. It translates to CASTAGRGQEETQYF.

This chain connects TRBV7-8 to TRBJ1-2, with D uncertain. This CDR3 contains 13 residues. Germline CDR1 is SGHVS and CDR2 is FQNEAQ. Deletions cut 3 bases from V and 5 bases from J, with 10 bases between. CDR3 in amino acids: CASSFPGTYGYTF. DNA of the CDR3: TGTGCCAGCAGCTTCCCAGGAACTTATGGCTACACCTTC.

This clonotype was seen a handful of times. The chain uses TRBV20-1 and TRBJ2-3; 11 bases fit TRBD2. J lost 4 bases, V lost 0 bases, and 3 bases had no gene match. From germline, CDR1 is DFQATT and CDR2 SNEGSKA (reference sequence). The CDR3 consists of 15 residues. The CDR3 spells CSARDTSGSADTQYF. The CDR3 DNA is TGCAGTGCTAGAGACACTAGCGGGAGCGCAGATACGCAGTATTTT.

This clonotype was seen more than once but under ten times. The chain employs TRBV7-2 and TRBJ2-2, with unresolved D. Germline lookup yields CDR1 SGHTA and CDR2 FQGNSA. CDR3 length equals 15 residues. Trimming pared 5 bases from V and 2 bases from J, leaving 12 bases between. The CDR3 reads CASSLLSSNTGELFF. CDR3 coding DNA: TGTGCCAGCAGCCTGCTGAGCTCTAACACCGGGGAGCTGTTTTTT.

This sequence joins TRBV12-3 or TRBV12-4 and TRBJ2-2; 11 nucleotides align to TRBD2. This CDR3 is 15 amino acids long. V lost 7 bases and J lost 5; bases outside the gene matches: 6. CDR3 DNA: TGTGCCAGCACTACTAGCGGGAGTATAACCGGGGAGCTGTTTTTT. Translated: CASTTSGSITGELFF.

V usage is TRBV20-1 and J usage is TRBJ2-2; 7 bases fit TRBD1. V trimming: 3 bases; J trimming: 6 bases; junction bases outside the gene matches: 7. This CDR3 contains 14 residues. Germline CDR1 reads DFQATT; CDR2 reads SNEGSKA (reference sequence). CDR3 coding DNA: TGCAGTGCTAGGGTAGGGGGCGGTCCCGGGGAGCTGTTTTTT. It translates to CSARVGGGPGELFF.

The J gene is TRBJ2-1, the V gene TRBV2; tentative D call: TRBD1 (6 bases). CDR1 and CDR2 from the germline V gene are SNHLY and FYNNEI. The germline V and J ends were trimmed by 0 bases and 8 bases, with 8 bases remaining between them. The CDR3 consists of 13 residues. The CDR3 DNA follows: TGTGCCAGCAGTGAAGCGGGGGCCGATGAGCAGTTCTTC. Its protein product is CASSEAGADEQFF.

This chain uses TRBV5-1 with TRBJ1-1, with D perhaps TRBD1 (5 bases). The ends were cut back, 0 bases at V and 0 bases at J, with 9 bases in the middle. The length of the CDR3 is 15 residues. Germline V gene lookup returns CDR1 SGHRS and CDR2 YFSETQ. CDR3 nucleotide sequence: TGCGCCAGCAGCTTGGGGGGCAGCTTGAACACTGAAGCTTTCTTT. The encoded protein is CASSLGGSLNTEAFF.

V is TRBV10-3 and J is TRBJ2-7; D is ambiguous. Per germline, CDR1 ENHRY and CDR2 SYGVKD. CDR3 length equals 14 residues. Trimming took off 5 bases at V and 2 bases at J, with 13 bases between the two ends. The CDR3 nucleotides read TGTGCCATCAGTACACTCCGTTTTACCTACGAGCAGTACTTC. This sequence encodes CAISTLRFTYEQYF.

This clonotype was recorded once. J is TRBJ2-5 and V is TRBV7-7, with 9 bases fitting TRBD1. Germline V CDR1 and CDR2: SSHAT, FNYEAQ (reference sequence). Losses at the gene ends were 3 bases for V and 1 base for J; bases not matched to a gene: 3. The CDR3 has 15 amino acids. The CDR3 here is CASSLGTGPQETQYF. CDR3 nucleotides: TGTGCCAGCAGCTTGGGGACAGGGCCCCAAGAGACCCAGTACTTC.

This clonotype was counted only a few times. The V and J genes are TRBV12-3 or TRBV12-4 and TRBJ2-1, with 8 bases matching TRBD2. The CDR3 consists of 20 residues. Unmatched junction bases numbered 23, after V lost 6 bases and J lost 4 bases. In DNA form, the CDR3 reads TGTGCCAGCAGCCTTCGCGTACTAGCGGCGTTAGCCCAACGATACAATGAGCAGTTCTTC. It encodes CASSLRVLAALAQRYNEQFF.

V gene TRBV20-1 combines with J gene TRBJ2-7, with D uncertain. CDR3 length: 16 amino acids. The germline CDR1 and CDR2 sequences are DFQATT and SNEGSKA (reference sequence). V lost 2 bases to trimming and J lost 6 bases, with 23 bases between them. In DNA, the CDR3 is TGCAGTGCTAGAACCAACCGGTTGGGGTTATTACGCGAGCAGTACTTC. Residues: CSARTNRLGLLREQYF.

This clonotype was recorded a few times. V usage is TRBV5-1 and J usage is TRBJ1-4, with TRBD1 identical over 8 bases. Per germline, CDR1 SGHRS and CDR2 YFSETQ. J lost 7 bases, V lost 4 bases, and 12 bases had no gene match. This CDR3 region has 16 residues. CDR3 bases: TGCGCCAGCAGCGGGACGCAGGGGGCGCTTGGTGAAAAACTGTTTTTT. It translates to CASSGTQGALGEKLFF.

The chain carries TRBV20-1 and TRBJ2-1; D gene unclear. In germline, CDR1 is DFQATT, CDR2 SNEGSKA (reference sequence). The CDR3 extends over 10 amino acids. Between the trimmed V and J ends, which lost 0 bases and 12 bases, there was a span of 6 bases. The CDR3 here is CSARDYAQFF. CDR3 coding DNA: TGCAGTGCTAGAGATTACGCGCAGTTCTTC.